These 5 T cell receptor beta chains originate from one sample sequenced in a study of beta chain features in type 1 diabetes. All of the isolated RNA was reverse transcribed, so expressed TCRB transcripts were sequenced. TCRdb keeps only in-frame clones here, not all; method: immunoSEQ multiplex PCR. The table records roughly 400,000 clones, approximately 13% of them present only once. Sequenced: naive CD4+ T cells from blood. These receptors were obtained from a man aged 30 to 39 in good health.

V is TRBV11-2 and J is TRBJ2-7; no definite D call. There are 13 residues in the CDR3. Germline V gene data show CDR1 as SGHAT and CDR2 as FQNNGV. Trimming stripped 3 bases from V and 5 bases from J, with 11 bases between. The CDR3 protein is CASSFRRANEQYF. The CDR3 DNA sequence: TGTGCCAGCAGCTTCCGGCGCGCCAACGAGCAGTACTTC.

This clone showed up just a few times. This CDR3 is CASNTNGGGQETQYF. The DNA of the CDR3 is TGTGCCAGCAACACCAACGGTGGGGGGCAAGAGACCCAGTACTTC. The rearrangement joins TRBV9 to TRBJ2-5; maybe TRBD2 (6 bases). Germline V gene data show CDR1 as SGDLS and CDR2 as YYNGEE. CDR3 length: 15 residues. Trimming removed 6 bases at V and 2 bases at J, with 17 bases between.

This clone has a handful of counts. The junction differs from germline at one of its ends, possibly a read error. This chain links TRBV18 with TRBJ2-1, with D unresolved. Looked up from germline, CDR1 is KGHSH and CDR2 is LQKENI. This CDR3 contains 15 residues. CDR3 sequence: CASSPLPGLGDEQFF. The CDR3, as DNA: TGTGCCAGCTCCCCACTCCCCGGGCTGGGCGATGAGCAGTTCTTC.

This clone was observed a few times. The genes are TRBV5-4 and TRBJ2-3, with D perhaps TRBD1 (6 bases). Germline CDR1 SGHNT, CDR2 YYREEE (reference sequence). This CDR3 is built from 16 residues. The ends were cut back, 1 base at V and 6 bases at J, with 18 bases in the middle. The CDR3 DNA sequence: TGTGCCAGCAGCTTGCTCCCAGGGGTTCCGGCGGATACGCAGTATTTT. Translated, it gives CASSLLPGVPADTQYF.

This clone has just a few counts. The chain combines TRBV27 with TRBJ2-1; 9 bases fit TRBD2. The CDR3 extends over 17 amino acids. Per the germline V gene, CDR1 is MNHEY and CDR2 is SMNVEV (reference sequence). Trimming at V came to 6 bases and at J to 3 bases, leaving 12 bases not matched to a gene. CDR3 nucleotides: TGTGCCAGCAGACCAGATCGGAGACTAGCGGTCTACAATGAGCAGTTCTTC. Its protein product is CASRPDRRLAVYNEQFF.